The entry that follows covers one TCR beta chain sequence. TCRdb's copy holds only in-frame clones and misses some; the assay was immunoSEQ multiplex PCR. In the table there are 53,000 or so clones, about 85% of which are singletons. CDR1 MNHEY and CDR2 SVGAGI come from the germline V gene. V lost 0 bases and J lost 8; bases outside the gene matches: 5. The CDR3 contains 15 residues. The sample belongs to a study of control samples from healthy donors and cancer patients. This receptor was obtained from a man in his sixties with head and neck cancer. The material sequenced was PBMCs. The rearrangement uses TRBV6-5 and TRBJ1-4, with 8 bases that match TRBD1. CDR3 amino acids: CASSYSTGAGEKLFF. The CDR3 DNA sequence: TGTGCCAGCAGTTACTCGACAGGGGCGGGAGAAAAACTGTTTTTT.